Below are 30 T cell receptor beta chains sequenced from a single sample in a study of T cell repertoires in cytomegalovirus infection. Their cognate antigens are unknown. TCRdb re-called the reads through MiXCR, storing one row per CDR3 protein. Of around 750,000 distinct CDR3 sequences listed, about 31% are singletons. The starting material was cultured CD8+ T cells from PBMCs, obtained from culture after CMV antigen stimulation. The source is a human donor in good health (CMV status not recorded). Some clones in this sample may be carry-over from other donors' samples.

This clonotype was seen only once. The rearrangement joins TRBV12-3 or TRBV12-4 to TRBJ1-2; tentative D call: TRBD1 (5 bases). Trimming removed 6 bases at V and 4 bases at J, with 15 bases between. The CDR3 has 14 residues. CDR3 protein: CASSPAGPSYGYTF. CDR3 sequence (DNA): TGTGCCAGCAGCCCGGCGGGGCCCTCCTATGGCTACACCTTC.

The chain combines TRBV4-1 with TRBJ2-1; D remains ambiguous. CDR1 and CDR2 (germline): MGHRA, YSYEKL. The CDR3 loop spans 14 amino acids. V lost 1 base, J lost 6 bases, and 10 bases lay in between. The chain's CDR3 is CASSQGPLFNEQFF. The CDR3 DNA reads TGCGCCAGCAGCCAAGGGCCCCTCTTCAATGAGCAGTTCTTC.

This chain connects TRBV5-8 to TRBJ1-6; D gene unclear. Germline CDR1 and CDR2: SGHTS and YDEGEE. V was pared by 3 bases and J by 2 bases, with 9 bases between. This CDR3 spans 15 amino acids. The CDR3 sequence: CASSSSGAYNSPLHF. CDR3 sequence (DNA): TGTGCCAGCAGCTCTAGCGGGGCCTATAATTCACCCCTCCACTTT.

V is TRBV5-6 and J is TRBJ2-7; 7 bases align to TRBD2. V trimming: 4 bases; J trimming: 3 bases; junction bases outside the gene matches: 16. The CDR3 is made up of 17 amino acids. Germline CDR1 SGHDT, CDR2 YYEEEE. CDR3 residues: CASSPGGRRGGFYEQYV. The CDR3 DNA sequence: TGTGCCAGCAGCCCCGGAGGGAGGCGCGGGGGTTTCTACGAGCAGTACGTC.

Only a few counts were recorded for this clonotype. V is TRBV4-3 and J is TRBJ1-1, with 7 bases aligning to TRBD1. The CDR3 loop spans 15 amino acids. After removal of 0 bases from V and 9 bases from J, the junction contained 10 bases not matched to a gene. Germline V gene lookup returns CDR1 LGHNA and CDR2 YSLEER. The CDR3 sequence: CASSQDVRQGEQAFF. Here the CDR3 DNA reads TGCGCCAGCAGCCAAGATGTAAGACAGGGCGAACAAGCTTTCTTT.

This clonotype was observed at least ten times. As DNA, the CDR3 is TGTGCCAGCAGCCCAAGCGGGACAGGGTACAATGAGCAGTTCTTC. This encodes CASSPSGTGYNEQFF. The V and J genes are TRBV7-6 and TRBJ2-1, with 9 bases identical to TRBD1. J gave up 4 bases and V 5 bases, and 6 bases lay outside the gene matches. The CDR3 runs 15 residues. In germline, CDR1 is SGHVS, CDR2 FNYEAQ.

V and J are TRBV10-3 and TRBJ2-1, with 9 bases aligning to TRBD2. CDR1 and CDR2 from the germline V gene are ENHRY and SYGVKD. The CDR3 totals 12 residues. The V gene end was trimmed by 11 bases and the J gene end by 7 bases; junction bases not matched to a gene: 6. In nucleotides, the CDR3 is TGTGCCTTAGGACTAGCGACGAATGAGCAGTTCTTC. It specifies CALGLATNEQFF.

This clonotype was seen repeatedly, ten times or more. The genes are TRBV7-8 and TRBJ2-3; no definite D call. The CDR3 contains 14 residues. The germline gives CDR1 SGHVS, CDR2 FQNEAQ. V was trimmed by 1 base and J by 3 bases, leaving 8 bases between them. CDR3 coding DNA: TGTGCCAGCAGCTTAGATATTAGGACAGATACGCAGTATTTT. This encodes CASSLDIRTDTQYF.

The chain is built from TRBV10-2 and TRBJ2-7, with D perhaps TRBD1 (6 bases). The CDR3 runs to 14 residues. Trimming pared 2 bases from V and 2 bases from J, leaving 10 bases between. Germline loops: CDR1 WSHSY, CDR2 SAAADI. The CDR3 loop reads CASSEPGVPYEQYF. The CDR3 coding sequence is TGCGCCAGCAGTGAGCCAGGGGTTCCCTACGAGCAGTACTTC.

In its sample, this clonotype was seen a few times. The chain carries TRBV7-9 and TRBJ2-2; 12 bases match TRBD2. This CDR3 region has 21 residues. From germline, CDR1 is SEHNR and CDR2 FQNEAQ (reference sequence). V shed 3 bases and J 4 bases; nucleotides not matched to a gene: 18. The CDR3: CASSLSLRLAGDRFVTGELFF. CDR3 nucleotide sequence: TGTGCCAGCAGCTTGTCACTTAGACTAGCGGGGGATCGTTTCGTCACCGGGGAGCTGTTTTTT.

This clonotype was counted at least ten times. V is TRBV12-3 or TRBV12-4 and J is TRBJ1-1, with 12 bases lining up with TRBD1. CDR3 length: 20 amino acids. V was pared by 3 bases and J by 2 bases, with 16 bases of the junction left unmatched. The CDR3 nucleotides read TGTGCCAGCAGTTTTATCCTCGGGGGACAGGGGGCAGAGGGTAACACTGAAGCTTTCTTT. This sequence encodes CASSFILGGQGAEGNTEAFF.

This clonotype was detected many times. This chain connects TRBV7-8 to TRBJ2-1, with TRBD1 matching 9 bases. Germline V gene lookup returns CDR1 SGHVS and CDR2 FQNEAQ. This CDR3 has 16 amino acids. Trimming removed 0 bases from V and 6 bases from J; junction bases left unmatched: 6. The CDR3 is CASSLAGTGRVNEQFF. The CDR3 nucleotides are TGTGCCAGCAGCTTAGCCGGGACAGGGAGGGTCAATGAGCAGTTCTTC.

This clonotype has only one observation. V usage is TRBV6-6 and J usage is TRBJ1-3; no reliable D call. Germline loops: CDR1 MNHNY, CDR2 SVGAGI (reference sequence). Trimming removed 2 bases from V and 0 bases from J, with 8 bases in between. The CDR3 totals 15 residues. The CDR3 DNA reads TGTGCCAGCAGTTACCCTGCCAGCTCTGGAAACACCATATATTTT. Its translation: CASSYPASSGNTIYF.

The genes are TRBV4-2 and TRBJ2-3; weak D call: TRBD1 (6 bases). Trimming cost V 6 bases and J 3 bases, with 10 bases left between them. This CDR3 is 13 amino acids long. The germline gives CDR1 LGHNA, CDR2 YNFKEQ. CDR3 protein: CASRSTGTDTQYF. The CDR3 region has the DNA TGTGCCAGCAGGTCCACAGGGACAGATACGCAGTATTTT.

This clonotype came up a few times. The chain has TRBV4-1 and TRBJ2-1; tentatively, D is TRBD2 (6 bases). V dropped 4 bases and J dropped 0 bases, with 19 bases sitting between them. The CDR3 contains 18 residues. Germline CDR1 MGHRA, CDR2 YSYEKL. DNA of the CDR3: TGCGCCAGCAGCCCCCCGGGAGCGTTGAGCAGCTCCTACAATGAGCAGTTCTTC. It encodes CASSPPGALSSSYNEQFF.

This clonotype showed up just a few times. This chain links TRBV12-3 or TRBV12-4 with TRBJ2-7, with 9 bases aligning to TRBD1. V shed 5 bases, J shed 3 bases, and the junction held 5 bases outside the gene matches. This CDR3 is built from 14 residues. CDR3 in amino acids: CASSAGTGNYEQYF. The CDR3 coding sequence is TGTGCCAGCAGTGCCGGGACAGGGAACTACGAGCAGTACTTC.

The chain employs TRBV11-3 and TRBJ2-5; 14 positions match TRBD2. The V and J ends lost 4 bases and 5 bases, in that order; junction bases with no gene match: 6. The CDR3 loop spans 16 amino acids. Germline V gene lookup returns CDR1 SGHNT and CDR2 YENEEA. The CDR3 here is CASSSGTSGGSETQYF. The CDR3 DNA reads TGTGCCAGCAGCTCCGGGACTAGCGGGGGTAGCGAGACCCAGTACTTC.

This clonotype was observed a handful of times. V is TRBV24-1 and J is TRBJ2-1; 10 nucleotides agree with TRBD2. CDR1 is KGHDR, CDR2 SFDVKD, per germline. The CDR3 contains 16 residues. V trimming: 1 base; J trimming: 5 bases; junction bases outside the gene matches: 4. CDR3 sequence (DNA): TGTGCCACCAGTGATTTAGGGACTAGCGTACACAATGAGCAGTTCTTC. It yields the protein CATSDLGTSVHNEQFF.

Concerning this clonotype itself: One end of the junction varies from germline; a read error may be responsible. The V and J genes are TRBV12-3 or TRBV12-4 and TRBJ1-5, with a tentative D call TRBD1 (6 bases). CDR3 length equals 16 residues. The CDR3 DNA follows: TGTGCCAGCAGTTTAGAAGGGGGATATAGCAATCAGCACCAGCATTTT. Translating it yields CASSLEGGYSNQHQHF.

The genes are TRBV27 and TRBJ2-1, with D unresolved. This CDR3 comprises 15 residues. Trimming left V 7 bases short and J 2 bases short, with 15 bases between. Germline lookup yields CDR1 MNHEY and CDR2 SMNVEV (reference sequence). The CDR3 coding sequence is TGTGCCAGCACCCCCTTCTCCGCCCCCTACAATGAGCAGTTCTTC. It codes for CASTPFSAPYNEQFF.

This rearrangement joins TRBV5-4 to TRBJ2-1; D perhaps matches TRBD1 (6 bases). The CDR3 runs to 20 residues. The germline V and J ends were trimmed by 4 bases and 0 bases, with 26 bases remaining between them. In germline, CDR1 is SGHNT, CDR2 YYREEE (reference sequence). The CDR3 bases are TGTGCCAGCAGCCCTAAACAGGGATCGACTGGGTTGAACTCCTACAATGAGCAGTTCTTC. It translates to CASSPKQGSTGLNSYNEQFF.

This clonotype was recorded a few times. The chain recombines TRBV7-9 with TRBJ2-1; 7 nucleotides match TRBD2. Germline V CDR1 and CDR2: SEHNR, FQNEAQ (reference sequence). J lost 9 bases, V lost 7 bases, and 9 bases had no gene match. CDR3 length: 13 amino acids. The CDR3 bases are TGTGCCAGCACCGACGGACTAGGTGGTGAGCAGTTCTTC. This sequence encodes CASTDGLGGEQFF.

This clonotype turned up a few times. V usage is TRBV4-1 and J usage is TRBJ1-5; D possibly corresponds to TRBD1 (5 bases). The CDR3 loop spans 13 amino acids. Germline V CDR1 and CDR2: MGHRA, YSYEKL. Trimming took 3 bases from V and 7 from J, leaving 10 bases between them. The CDR3 region has the DNA TGCGCCAGCAGCCATCCCGGGGGGCAGCCCCAGCATTTT. Protein product: CASSHPGGQPQHF.

The genes are TRBV14 and TRBJ1-1; possibly TRBD1 for D (6 bases). The V end lost 6 bases, the J end lost 3 bases, and 14 bases lay between the germline ends. CDR3 length: 14 amino acids. Looked up from germline, CDR1 is SGHDN and CDR2 is FVKESK. CDR3 amino acids: CASSPDEGDTEAFF. The CDR3 nucleotides read TGTGCCAGCAGTCCGGACGAGGGGGACACTGAAGCTTTCTTT.

This clonotype was seen a handful of times. CDR3 residues: CASSEGSPYNEQFF. The CDR3 region has the DNA TGTGCCAGCAGCGAGGGGTCCCCCTACAATGAGCAGTTCTTC. The chain recombines TRBV9 with TRBJ2-1, with a weak D call TRBD1 (5 bases). Germline lookup yields CDR1 SGDLS and CDR2 YYNGEE. Deletions cut 3 bases from V and 2 bases from J, with 9 bases between. The CDR3 covers 14 residues.

This clonotype was seen ten or more times. The chain uses TRBV7-6 and TRBJ1-2; TRBD1 aligns across 8 bases. J gave up 2 bases and V 3 bases, and 5 bases lay outside the gene matches. This CDR3 comprises 15 residues. Germline CDR1 SGHVS, CDR2 FNYEAQ. For the CDR3, the DNA is TGTGCCAGCAGCTTCCCGGGACAGGTGAACTATGGCTACACCTTC. This codes for CASSFPGQVNYGYTF.

This clonotype was counted only a few times. Relative to the germline gene, one junction end is altered; a read error may explain this. The chain joins TRBV7-7 to TRBJ2-1, with TRBD2 matching over 8 bases. The germline V gene encodes CDR1 SSHAT and CDR2 FNYEAQ (reference sequence). The CDR3 loop spans 15 amino acids. The CDR3 coding sequence is TGTGCTAGCAGCTTAGCCCGGACTAGCCTCAATGAGCAGTTCTTC. Its protein is CASSLARTSLNEQFF.

The gene calls are TRBV6-2 or TRBV6-3 and TRBJ2-1; D is ambiguous. CDR1 is MNHEY and CDR2 is SVGEGT in the germline V gene. The CDR3 has 14 residues. Trimming removed 4 bases at V and 2 bases at J, with 9 bases between. The CDR3 sequence: CASSWIPPYNEQFF. Here the CDR3 DNA reads TGTGCCAGCAGTTGGATCCCCCCCTACAATGAGCAGTTCTTC.

This clonotype was observed at least ten times. The rearrangement joins TRBV6-1 to TRBJ1-5; the D gene is possibly TRBD1 (6 bases). Germline V lookup: CDR1 MNHNS, CDR2 SASEGT. Trimming cost V 5 bases and J 1 base, with 9 bases left between them. This CDR3 contains 14 residues. The CDR3 DNA reads TGTGCCAGCAGTTCAGGGGTGAGCAATCAGCCCCAGCATTTT. This translates into CASSSGVSNQPQHF.

Only one count was recorded for this clonotype. The CDR3 spells CASSQGGAKAFF. In DNA form, the CDR3 reads TGTGCCAGCAGCCAGGGCGGGGCCAAAGCTTTCTTT. The chain recombines TRBV5-5 with TRBJ1-1, with D perhaps matching TRBD1 (5 bases). Trimming shortened V by 4 bases and J by 9 bases, and 13 bases separated the two germline ends. Germline lookup yields CDR1 SGHKS and CDR2 YYEKEE (reference sequence). This CDR3 comprises 12 residues.